This entry lists 16 T cell receptor beta chains sequenced from one sample in a study of T cells in Graves' hyperthyroidism and ophthalmopathy. TCR beta CDR3 region amplification was performed from RNA transcripts. In the first-round RT-PCR of the TCR CDR3, the HTBI primer set was used. MiXCR was run by TCRdb on the multiplex PCR reads, yielding one entry per CDR3 protein. The sample gives some 460,000 distinct CDR3 sequences, 15% to 18% of which show up once; almost 8% is in the top ten. Sequences were obtained from blood. All receptors come from a woman aged 18-30 years with Graves' hyperthyroidism.

The rearrangement uses TRBV5-8 and TRBJ2-7; maybe TRBD1 (5 bases). From germline, CDR1 is SGHTS and CDR2 YDEGEE. This CDR3 has 14 amino acids. Trimming pared 0 bases from V and 6 bases from J, leaving 13 bases between. CDR3 amino acids: CASSLGTITGEQYF. As DNA, the CDR3 is TGTGCCAGCAGCTTGGGGACAATTACGGGCGAGCAGTACTTC.

J is TRBJ2-3 and V is TRBV25-1, with D hard to call. The CDR3 sequence is 11 residues long. CDR1 and CDR2 (germline): MGHDK, SYGVNS. V dropped 10 bases and J dropped 1 base, with 6 bases sitting between them. CDR3 sequence: CATPGTDTQYF. Here the CDR3 DNA reads TGTGCCACCCCTGGCACAGATACGCAGTATTTT. The full variable domain, rest sourced from reference TRBV25-1 and TRBJ2-3, is EADIYQTPRYLVIGTGKKITLECSQTMGHDKMYWYQQDPGMELHLIHYSYGVNSTEKGDLSSESTVSRIRTEHFPLTLESARPSHTSQYLCATPGTDTQYFGPGTRLTVL.

This clonotype appeared many times. CDR3 sequence reads: CASHRGNSGANVLTF. The CDR3 nucleotides read TGTGCCAGCCACAGGGGTAACTCTGGGGCCAACGTCCTGACTTTC. This sequence joins TRBV2 and TRBJ2-6; 7 bases match TRBD1. Germline CDR1 reads SNHLY; CDR2 reads FYNNEI. J gave up 0 bases and V 8 bases, and 4 bases lay outside the gene matches. This CDR3 spans 15 amino acids. The full variable domain, its missing parts supplied by reference TRBV2 and TRBJ2-6, is EPEVTQTPSHQVTQMGQEVILRCVPISNHLYFYWYRQILGQKVEFLVSFYNNEISEKSEIFDDQFSVERPDGSNFTLKIRSTKLEDSAMYFCASHRGNSGANVLTFGAGSRLTVL.

This clonotype was found many times. The chain links TRBV28 to TRBJ2-7; TRBD1 is a possible D gene (8 bases). The length of the CDR3 is 16 residues. Trimming stripped 5 bases from V and 5 bases from J, with 22 bases between. Germline loops: CDR1 MDHEN, CDR2 SYDVKM. CDR3 DNA sequence: TGTGCCAGCAGTCCCCTACAGGGGGAGGGAAGGAACGAGCAGTACTTC. Its protein product is CASSPLQGEGRNEQYF. The whole variable domain, filled in from reference TRBV28 and TRBJ2-7, reads DVKVTQSSRYLVKRTGEKVFLECVQDMDHENMFWYRQDPGLGLRLIYFSYDVKMKEKGDIPEGYSVSREKKERFSLILESASTNQTSMYLCASSPLQGEGRNEQYFGPGTRLTVT.

This clonotype was counted many times. The chain is built from TRBV12-3 or TRBV12-4 and TRBJ2-3; 9 bases fit TRBD1. The trim removed 4 bases at V and 5 bases at J, leaving 7 bases unmatched. This CDR3 has 15 amino acids. The CDR3 DNA reads TGTGCCAGCAGTTCTCCGGGACAGGGAATAGATACGCAGTATTTT. Translated: CASSSPGQGIDTQYF.

The CDR3 DNA reads TGTGCCAGCAGTGAAGAGTATCAGCCCCAGCATTTT. It is translated as CASSEEYQPQHF. The chain couples TRBV2 to TRBJ1-5, with D unclear. V was cut by 1 base and J by 5 bases, with 3 bases left in between. CDR3 length: 12 residues. The V gene's germline CDR1 is SNHLY and CDR2 FYNNEI.

This clonotype was counted ten times or more. This chain uses TRBV13 with TRBJ2-2; the match to TRBD2 covers 7 bases. The ends lost 5 bases at V and 5 bases at J; junction bases unmatched: 5. Germline assignment: CDR1 PRHDT and CDR2 FYEKMQ (reference sequence). The CDR3 extends over 14 amino acids. The CDR3, as DNA: TGTGCCAGCAGCCCCTCACTAGCGACCGGGGAGCTGTTTTTT. The encoded protein is CASSPSLATGELFF.

This clonotype was seen ten or more times. The chain joins TRBV2 to TRBJ1-2; D is unresolved. The germline gives CDR1 SNHLY, CDR2 FYNNEI. The CDR3 runs 12 residues. V dropped 2 bases and J dropped 5 bases, with 6 bases sitting between them. Here the CDR3 reads CASSESGYGYTF. The DNA for the CDR3 is TGTGCCAGCAGTGAATCCGGGTATGGCTACACCTTC.

This rearrangement joins TRBV9 to TRBJ1-3; 9 bases fit TRBD1. CDR3 length equals 14 residues. The junction had 6 bases not matched to a gene; V was cut back by 4 bases and J by 7 bases. CDR1 and CDR2 (germline): SGDLS, YYNGEE. CDR3 protein: CASSPGTGWNTIYF. In nucleotides, the CDR3 is TGTGCCAGCAGCCCCGGGACAGGGTGGAACACCATATATTTT.

This clonotype was detected a few times. The chain is built from TRBV6-1 and TRBJ1-5; 7 bases fit TRBD1. After removal of 5 bases from V and 2 bases from J, the junction contained 6 bases not matched to a gene. The CDR3 sequence is 15 residues long. Germline V gives CDR1 MNHNS, CDR2 SASEGT. DNA of the CDR3: TGTGCCAGCAGTCAGACAGGGCTGCGCAATCAGCCCCAGCATTTT. Translating gives CASSQTGLRNQPQHF.

There are a few counts of this clonotype. The rearrangement links TRBV9 to TRBJ2-1, with 10 nucleotides matching TRBD2. The V gene end was trimmed by 0 bases and the J gene end by 7 bases; junction bases not matched to a gene: 7. This CDR3 has 16 residues. CDR1 and CDR2 (germline): SGDLS, YYNGEE. The CDR3 here is CASSVGRTSGLNEQFF. The CDR3 DNA is TGTGCCAGCAGCGTAGGTCGGACTAGCGGACTGAATGAGCAGTTCTTC.

V gene TRBV11-2 combines with J gene TRBJ2-7; TRBD1 aligns across 9 bases. CDR1 and CDR2 (germline): SGHAT, FQNNGV. This CDR3 has 15 amino acids. Unmatched junction bases numbered 9, after V lost 6 bases and J lost 3 bases. This CDR3 is CASRVYGTGIYEQYF. The DNA for the CDR3 is TGTGCCAGCAGAGTTTACGGGACAGGGATCTACGAGCAGTACTTC.

The chain uses TRBV9 and TRBJ1-1; possibly TRBD1 for D (6 bases). The V and J ends lost 0 bases and 3 bases respectively, with 12 bases between them. Germline CDR1 is SGDLS and CDR2 is YYNGEE. The CDR3 spans 15 residues. Written as DNA, the CDR3 is TGTGCCAGCAGCGTAGAGCATGGACAGTACACTGAAGCTTTCTTT. Translated: CASSVEHGQYTEAFF.

This rearrangement joins TRBV6-5 to TRBJ1-5; D perhaps matches TRBD1 (6 bases). CDR3 size: 14 residues. Per germline, CDR1 MNHEY and CDR2 SVGAGI. Between the trimmed V and J ends, which lost 9 bases and 2 bases, there was a span of 14 bases. CDR3 nucleotides: TGTGCCAGTCTAACAGGGCCTGGCAATCAGCCCCAGCATTTT. Residues: CASLTGPGNQPQHF.

At least ten counts were recorded for this clonotype. This sequence joins TRBV7-3 and TRBJ2-5; the match to TRBD2 covers 7 bases. The germline CDR1 and CDR2 sequences are SGHTA and FQGTGA. V gave up 0 bases and J gave up 2 bases; unmatched junction bases: 3. CDR3 size: 15 residues. The DNA for the CDR3 is TGTGCCAGCAGCTTAACTAGCGGGCCTCAAGAGACCCAGTACTTC. Amino acids: CASSLTSGPQETQYF.

This chain connects TRBV25-1 to TRBJ2-1, with 7 bases aligning to TRBD2. J was trimmed by 7 bases and V by 7 bases; bases with no gene match: 22. CDR1 is MGHDK and CDR2 is SYGVNS in the germline V gene. This CDR3 has 18 residues. The CDR3 region has the DNA TGTGCCAGCACCGCGCCGGGACTACTATCAAAGAGCGAGAATGAGCAGTTCTTC. This encodes CASTAPGLLSKSENEQFF.